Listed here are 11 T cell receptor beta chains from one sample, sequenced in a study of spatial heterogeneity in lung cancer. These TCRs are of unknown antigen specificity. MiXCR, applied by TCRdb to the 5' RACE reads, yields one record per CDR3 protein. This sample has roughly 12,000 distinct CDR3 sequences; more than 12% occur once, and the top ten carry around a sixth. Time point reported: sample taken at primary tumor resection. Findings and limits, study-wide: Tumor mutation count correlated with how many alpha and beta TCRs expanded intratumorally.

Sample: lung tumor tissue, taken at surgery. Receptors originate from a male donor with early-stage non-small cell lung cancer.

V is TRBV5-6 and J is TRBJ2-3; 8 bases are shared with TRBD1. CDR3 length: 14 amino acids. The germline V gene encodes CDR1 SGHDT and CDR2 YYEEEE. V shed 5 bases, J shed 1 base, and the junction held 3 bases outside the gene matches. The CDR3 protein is CASSPTGGTDTQYF. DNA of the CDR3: TGTGCCAGCAGTCCGACAGGGGGCACAGATACGCAGTATTTT.

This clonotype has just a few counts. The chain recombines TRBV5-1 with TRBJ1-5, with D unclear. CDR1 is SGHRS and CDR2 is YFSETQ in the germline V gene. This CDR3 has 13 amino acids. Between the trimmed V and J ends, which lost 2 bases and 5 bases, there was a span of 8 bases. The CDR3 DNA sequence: TGCGCCAGCAGCTTTGAGGGAGATCAGCCCCAGCATTTT. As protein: CASSFEGDQPQHF.

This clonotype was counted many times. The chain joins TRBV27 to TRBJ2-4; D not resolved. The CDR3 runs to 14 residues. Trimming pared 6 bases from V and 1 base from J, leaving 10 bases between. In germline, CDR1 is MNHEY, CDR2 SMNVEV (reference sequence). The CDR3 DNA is TGTGCCAGCAGCCTCCACGGCGCCAAAAACATTCAGTACTTC. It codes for CASSLHGAKNIQYF.

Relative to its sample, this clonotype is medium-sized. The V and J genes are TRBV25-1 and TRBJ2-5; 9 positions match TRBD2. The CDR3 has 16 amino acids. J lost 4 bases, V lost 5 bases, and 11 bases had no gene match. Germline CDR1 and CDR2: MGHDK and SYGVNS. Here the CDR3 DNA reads TGTGCCAGCAGTCCGCTTAGCGGGGGAGATCGAGAGACCCAGTACTTC. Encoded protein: CASSPLSGGDRETQYF.

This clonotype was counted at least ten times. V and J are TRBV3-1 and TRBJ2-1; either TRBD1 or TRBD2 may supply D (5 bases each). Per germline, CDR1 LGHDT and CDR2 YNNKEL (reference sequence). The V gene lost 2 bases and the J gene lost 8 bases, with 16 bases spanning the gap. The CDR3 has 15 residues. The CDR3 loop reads CASSQWDGLEDEQFF. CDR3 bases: TGTGCCAGCAGCCAATGGGACGGGCTTGAAGATGAGCAGTTCTTC.

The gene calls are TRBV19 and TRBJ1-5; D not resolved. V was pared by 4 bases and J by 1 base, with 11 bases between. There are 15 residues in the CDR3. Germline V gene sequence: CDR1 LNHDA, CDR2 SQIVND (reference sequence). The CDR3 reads CASSTTLGSNQPQHF. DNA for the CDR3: TGTGCCAGTAGTACGACCCTCGGGAGCAATCAGCCCCAGCATTTT.

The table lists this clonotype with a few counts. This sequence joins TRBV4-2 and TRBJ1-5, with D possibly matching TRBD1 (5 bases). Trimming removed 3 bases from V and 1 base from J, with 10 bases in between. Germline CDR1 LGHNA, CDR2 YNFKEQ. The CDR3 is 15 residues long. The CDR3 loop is CASSHAGRSNQPQHF. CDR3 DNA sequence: TGTGCCAGCAGCCATGCGGGACGGAGCAATCAGCCCCAGCATTTT.

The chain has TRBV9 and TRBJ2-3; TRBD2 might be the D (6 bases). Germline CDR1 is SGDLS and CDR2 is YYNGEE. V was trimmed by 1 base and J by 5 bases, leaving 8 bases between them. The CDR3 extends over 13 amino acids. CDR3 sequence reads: CASSVQGGDTQYF. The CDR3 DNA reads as TGTGCCAGCAGCGTACAGGGAGGAGATACGCAGTATTTT. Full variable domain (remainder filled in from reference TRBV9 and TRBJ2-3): DSGVTQTPKHLITATGQRVTLRCSPRSGDLSVYWYQQSLDQGLQFLIQYYNGEERAKGNILERFSAQQFPDLHSELNLSSLELGDSALYFCASSVQGGDTQYFGPGTRLTVL.

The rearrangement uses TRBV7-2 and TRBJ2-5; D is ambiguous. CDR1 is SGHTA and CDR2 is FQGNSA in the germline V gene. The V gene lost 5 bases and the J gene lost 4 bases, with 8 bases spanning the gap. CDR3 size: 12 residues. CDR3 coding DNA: TGTGCCAGCAGCAGGGTAGTAGAGACCCAGTACTTC. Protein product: CASSRVVETQYF.

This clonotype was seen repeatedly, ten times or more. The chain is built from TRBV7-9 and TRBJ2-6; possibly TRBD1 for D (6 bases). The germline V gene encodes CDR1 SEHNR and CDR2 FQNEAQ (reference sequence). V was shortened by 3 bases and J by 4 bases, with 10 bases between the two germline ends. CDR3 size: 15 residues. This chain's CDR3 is CASSFGQSGANVLTF. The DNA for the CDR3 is TGTGCCAGCAGCTTTGGACAGTCCGGGGCCAACGTCCTGACTTTC. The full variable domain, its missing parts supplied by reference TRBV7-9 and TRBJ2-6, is DTGVSQNPRHKITKRGQNVTFRCDPISEHNRLYWYRQTLGQGPEFLTYFQNEAQLEKSRLLSDRFSAERPKGSFSTLEIQRTEQGDSAMYLCASSFGQSGANVLTFGAGSRLTVL.

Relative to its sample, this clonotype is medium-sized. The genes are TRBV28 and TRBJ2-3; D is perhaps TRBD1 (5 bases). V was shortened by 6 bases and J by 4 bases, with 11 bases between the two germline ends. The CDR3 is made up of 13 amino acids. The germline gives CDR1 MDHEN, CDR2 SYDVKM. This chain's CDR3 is CASRRQGADTQYF. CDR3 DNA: TGTGCCAGCAGAAGGCAGGGCGCAGATACGCAGTATTTT.